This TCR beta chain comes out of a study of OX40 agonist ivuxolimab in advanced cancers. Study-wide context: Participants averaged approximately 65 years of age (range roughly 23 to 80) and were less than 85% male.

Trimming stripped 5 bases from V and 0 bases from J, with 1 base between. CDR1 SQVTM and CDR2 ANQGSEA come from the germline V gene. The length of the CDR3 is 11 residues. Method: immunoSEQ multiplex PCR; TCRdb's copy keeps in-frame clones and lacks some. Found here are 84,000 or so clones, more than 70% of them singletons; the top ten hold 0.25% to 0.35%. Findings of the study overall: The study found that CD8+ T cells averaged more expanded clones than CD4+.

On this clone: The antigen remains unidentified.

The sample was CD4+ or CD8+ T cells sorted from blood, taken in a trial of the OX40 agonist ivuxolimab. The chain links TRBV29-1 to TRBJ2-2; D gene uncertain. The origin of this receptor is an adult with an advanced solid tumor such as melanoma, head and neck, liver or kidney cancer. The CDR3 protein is CSVSNTGELFF. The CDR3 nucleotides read TGCAGCGTTTCGAACACCGGGGAGCTGTTTTTT.